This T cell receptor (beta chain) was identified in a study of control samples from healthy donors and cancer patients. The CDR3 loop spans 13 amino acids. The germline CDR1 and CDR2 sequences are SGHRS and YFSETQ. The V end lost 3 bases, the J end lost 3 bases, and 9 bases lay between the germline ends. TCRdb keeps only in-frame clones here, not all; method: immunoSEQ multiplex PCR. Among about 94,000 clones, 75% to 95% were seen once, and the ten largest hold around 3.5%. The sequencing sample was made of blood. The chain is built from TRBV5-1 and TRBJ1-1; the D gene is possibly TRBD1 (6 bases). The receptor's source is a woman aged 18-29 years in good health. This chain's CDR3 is CASSWDTDTEAFF. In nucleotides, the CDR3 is TGCGCCAGCAGCTGGGACACCGACACTGAAGCTTTCTTT.